This TCR beta chain was observed in a study of identifying expanded T cells in peripheral blood. Repertoires were generated with immunoSEQ multiplex PCR, while TCRdb's copy carries only in-frame clones and drops some. Found here are over 80,000 clones, roughly 86% of them singletons; the top ten hold approximately 5.6%. Healthy donors had no documented immune events, such as infections, while sampled. Germline V lookup: CDR1 SGHAT, CDR2 FQNNGV. CDR3 length: 14 amino acids. Trimming took off 4 bases at V and 5 bases at J, with 15 bases between the two ends. Study conclusions and caveats: Over around two and four weeks, about 15 and 19 clones changed, versus approximately 1.1 between replicates. Variance in clone template counts between roughly two-week samples significantly increased with total template count across all healthy donors.

As to this clone: No antigen is known for it.

The chain employs TRBV11-2 and TRBJ2-7; D is unresolved. The sequence was obtained from a person aged 18 to 75 in good health. Material: blood. The CDR3 spells CASSSAWVSDEQYF. CDR3 coding DNA: TGTGCCAGCAGCTCGGCGTGGGTCAGCGACGAGCAGTACTTC.